The 6 T cell receptor beta chains presented below share a single source sample, sequenced in a study of regulatory T cells in long-lasting Graves disease. Documented time point: newly diagnosed GD, antithyroid drugs for less than 3 months. There was RNA extracted from PBMCs, and the TCR library was made from it. In building TCR beta libraries, iRepertoire HTBI primers were used together with Arm-PCR of CDR3 regions. TCRdb analysed the multiplex PCR reads with MiXCR anew, one entry per CDR3 protein. This table has over 500,000 distinct CDR3 sequences, approximately 16% appearing once. These data are also associated with another study on T cells in Graves' hyperthyroidism and ophthalmopathy.

Source: peripheral blood mononuclear cells (PBMCs), taken at new diagnosis, from a patient treated with antithyroid drugs. These receptor sequences come from a young man with Graves disease.

The chain recombines TRBV6-1 with TRBJ2-2; D perhaps matches TRBD1 (5 bases). This CDR3 is built from 13 residues. Trimming removed 6 bases at V and 4 bases at J, with 9 bases between. Germline assignment: CDR1 MNHNS and CDR2 SASEGT. The CDR3 loop is CASRAGSTGELFF. As DNA, the CDR3 is TGTGCCAGCAGGGCAGGGTCCACCGGGGAGCTGTTTTTT.

V and J are TRBV2 and TRBJ1-6; D is possibly TRBD1 (6 bases). The germline CDR1 and CDR2 sequences are SNHLY and FYNNEI. The CDR3 contains 16 residues. V lost 7 bases and J lost 4, with 17 bases in between. The CDR3 protein is CASIEWPGVYNSPLHF. The CDR3 coding sequence is TGTGCCAGCATCGAATGGCCAGGGGTTTATAATTCACCCCTCCACTTT.

This clonotype turned up a few times. This likely came from a read error, as a far larger clone is one base away. The chain joins TRBV11-3 to TRBJ2-4; 8 bases are a match to TRBD2. Matching the DNA end better, TRBJ2-1 makes the J call doubtful. This CDR3 spans 16 amino acids. Germline lookup yields CDR1 SGHNT and CDR2 YENEEA. DNA for the CDR3: TGTGCCAGCAGCCGCGTACTAGCGGAACTCTACAAGGAGCAGTTCTTC. This sequence encodes CASSRVLAELYKEQFF.

This clonotype was found once. The chain has TRBV2 and TRBJ2-3; 12 nucleotides agree with TRBD2. V was pared by 11 bases and J by 2 bases, with 5 bases of the junction left unmatched. CDR3 size: 14 residues. Germline lookup yields CDR1 SNHLY and CDR2 FYNNEI. CDR3 protein: CAGGLAGPTDTQYF. Here the CDR3 DNA reads TGTGCCGGGGGACTAGCGGGTCCCACAGATACGCAGTATTTT.

The chain uses TRBV29-1 and TRBJ2-7; 10 positions match TRBD1. The V and J ends lost 8 bases and 6 bases, in that order; junction bases with no gene match: 7. The CDR3 has 12 residues. The germline CDR1 and CDR2 sequences are SQVTM and ANQGSEA. The CDR3 nucleotides read TGCAGCACACGACAGGGGGCAAGCGAGCAGTACTTC. Amino acid sequence: CSTRQGASEQYF.

Ten or more counts support this clonotype. This chain links TRBV28 with TRBJ2-7, with D possibly called TRBD1 or TRBD2 (5 bases each). The CDR3 runs to 21 residues. Deletions cut 3 bases from V and 3 bases from J, with 33 bases between. CDR1 MDHEN and CDR2 SYDVKM come from the germline V gene. The CDR3 region has the DNA TGTGCCAGCAGTTTGGTTGTTGAAAAGGGGCCAAGCTGGGACGGGCTCTACGAGCAGTACTTC. This translates into CASSLVVEKGPSWDGLYEQYF. Based on the CDR3 plus reference TRBV28 and TRBJ2-7, the full variable domain is DVKVTQSSRYLVKRTGEKVFLECVQDMDHENMFWYRQDPGLGLRLIYFSYDVKMKEKGDIPEGYSVSREKKERFSLILESASTNQTSMYLCASSLVVEKGPSWDGLYEQYFGPGTRLTVT.